The 18 T cell receptor beta chains below come from one sample, sequenced in a study of T cell responses to AZD1222 COVID-19 vaccine. Only in-frame clones appear in the TCRdb table, and some are missing; sequencing was by immunoSEQ multiplex PCR. This table has 150,000 to 200,000 clones, less than 95% appearing once. Material: peripheral blood, obtained on day 0 of AZD1222 vaccination. These receptors were collected from an adult in good health.

This CDR3 is CATSDWTATNYGYTF. The CDR3, as DNA: TGTGCCACCAGTGATTGGACAGCCACTAACTATGGCTACACCTTC. The chain joins TRBV24-1 to TRBJ1-2; the D gene is possibly TRBD1 (6 bases). V was shortened by 2 bases and J by 0 bases, with 9 bases between the two germline ends. Germline CDR1 KGHDR, CDR2 SFDVKD. The CDR3 loop spans 15 amino acids.

The genes are TRBV13 and TRBJ2-7; 9 bases are shared with TRBD1. CDR3 length: 12 amino acids. The J segment lost 7 bases and the V segment lost 3 bases, leaving 1 base of the junction unmatched. Germline assignment: CDR1 PRHDT and CDR2 FYEKMQ (reference sequence). CDR3 DNA: TGTGCCAGCAGCTTGGGGACAGGGGAGCAGTACTTC. It codes for CASSLGTGEQYF.

The chain recombines TRBV7-3 with TRBJ2-2; D gene uncertain. The germline V and J ends were trimmed by 4 bases and 7 bases, with 10 bases remaining between them. Germline assignment: CDR1 SGHTA and CDR2 FQGTGA. This CDR3 has 13 amino acids. The CDR3 loop reads CASSWGKGGELFF. Written as DNA, the CDR3 is TGTGCCAGCAGCTGGGGAAAGGGCGGGGAGCTGTTTTTT.

J is TRBJ2-1 and V is TRBV11-2; D gene ambiguous. V lost 5 bases to trimming and J lost 5 bases, with 16 bases between them. This CDR3 has 15 residues. Germline V gene sequence: CDR1 SGHAT, CDR2 FQNNGV. The CDR3 DNA is TGTGCCAGCAGCCCAGTCGTACTGAGCCACAATGAGCAGTTCTTC. Protein product: CASSPVVLSHNEQFF.

CDR3: CASSPTDNYGYTF. The CDR3 bases are TGTGCCAGCAGCCCGACAGATAACTATGGCTACACCTTC. The chain is built from TRBV28 and TRBJ1-2, with D possibly matching TRBD1 (5 bases). The ends were cut back, 6 bases at V and 1 base at J, with 9 bases in the middle. This CDR3 region has 13 residues. CDR1 and CDR2 (germline): MDHEN, SYDVKM.

V gene TRBV28 combines with J gene TRBJ2-7; TRBD2 matches at 10 bases. From germline, CDR1 is MDHEN and CDR2 SYDVKM. The CDR3 contains 13 residues. The V and J ends lost 10 bases and 2 bases, in that order; junction bases with no gene match: 5. The CDR3 sequence: CATRLAGAYEQYF. As DNA, the CDR3 is TGTGCCACTAGGCTAGCGGGGGCCTACGAGCAGTACTTC.

This chain joins TRBV4-2 and TRBJ1-4; TRBD1 aligns across 7 bases. This CDR3 spans 15 amino acids. Trimming cost V 0 bases and J 10 bases; bases outside gene matches: 8. Germline lookup yields CDR1 LGHNA and CDR2 YNFKEQ. CDR3 amino acids: CASSQERDKGAKLFF. As DNA, the CDR3 is TGTGCCAGCAGCCAAGAGAGGGACAAGGGGGCAAAACTGTTTTTT.

J is TRBJ1-2 and V is TRBV30; no clear D. Trimming took off 3 bases at V and 4 bases at J, with 6 bases between the two ends. Germline V lookup: CDR1 GTSNPN, CDR2 SVGIG (reference sequence). CDR3 length: 11 residues. CDR3 bases: TGTGCCTGGAGGATCCTCTATGGCTACACCTTC. This encodes CAWRILYGYTF.

The chain couples TRBV6-4 to TRBJ2-2; D ambiguous. Trimming removed 6 bases at V and 3 bases at J, with 11 bases between. Germline CDR1 reads MRHNA; CDR2 reads SNTAGT. This CDR3 has 14 residues. The DNA for the CDR3 is TGTGCCAGCAGCCGCGGCACCGACACCGGGGAGCTGTTTTTT. Amino acids: CASSRGTDTGELFF.

This sequence joins TRBV9 and TRBJ1-1; D gene unclear. The CDR3 is 15 residues long. Trimming took 4 bases from V and 0 from J, leaving 13 bases between them. From germline, CDR1 is SGDLS and CDR2 YYNGEE. For the CDR3, the DNA is TGTGCCAGCAGCCCATCCGGTCCCATGAACACTGAAGCTTTCTTT. As protein: CASSPSGPMNTEAFF.

The rearrangement links TRBV4-1 to TRBJ1-5; D call uncertain. The CDR3 contains 15 residues. V was cut by 4 bases and J by 4 bases, with 14 bases left in between. Germline V gene sequence: CDR1 MGHRA, CDR2 YSYEKL. The CDR3 loop is CASSRVLGVNQPQHF. In DNA form, the CDR3 reads TGCGCCAGCAGCCGAGTTTTGGGCGTGAATCAGCCCCAGCATTTT.

The chain employs TRBV30 and TRBJ1-1; D perhaps matches TRBD1 (5 bases). CDR3 size: 17 residues. Trimming cost V 0 bases and J 0 bases, with 17 bases left between them. CDR1 and CDR2 from the germline V gene are GTSNPN and SVGIG (reference sequence). The CDR3 here is CAWSVSSAGPMNTEAFF. The DNA for the CDR3 is TGTGCCTGGAGTGTAAGTTCAGCAGGGCCCATGAACACTGAAGCTTTCTTT.

The V call is TRBV29-1, the J call TRBJ1-4; TRBD1 is a possible D gene (5 bases). The V and J ends lost 1 base and 8 bases respectively, with 5 bases between them. CDR3 length: 11 amino acids. Germline V CDR1 and CDR2: SQVTM, ANQGSEA. CDR3 nucleotides: TGCAGCGTTGAAGGGGACGAAAAACTGTTTTTT. This codes for CSVEGDEKLFF.

This rearrangement joins TRBV28 to TRBJ1-4; possibly TRBD1 for D (5 bases). The V and J ends lost 2 bases and 8 bases respectively, with 15 bases between them. The CDR3 length is 15 residues. Germline-derived CDR1 and CDR2 are MDHEN and SYDVKM. CDR3: CASSLGGVRTEKLFF. CDR3 in DNA: TGTGCCAGCAGTTTAGGGGGGGTTAGGACGGAAAAACTGTTTTTT.

J is TRBJ2-3 and V is TRBV11-2; TRBD1 might be the D (6 bases). Trimming shortened V by 11 bases and J by 4 bases, and 13 bases separated the two germline ends. The CDR3 spans 12 residues. CDR1 and CDR2 (germline): SGHAT, FQNNGV. DNA of the CDR3: TGTGCCCTCAGGGGTATATCAGATACGCAGTATTTT. It is translated as CALRGISDTQYF.

The chain links TRBV5-5 to TRBJ1-6; D gene unclear. With 0 bases removed from V and 8 bases from J, the gap between germline ends came to 0 bases. Germline V lookup: CDR1 SGHKS, CDR2 YYEKEE (reference sequence). The CDR3 sequence is 11 residues long. CDR3 coding DNA: TGTGCCAGCAGCTTGGATTCACCCCTCCACTTT. Translated, it gives CASSLDSPLHF.

This clone was observed a single time. This chain's CDR3 is CASSPAPADRPQHF. The CDR3 nucleotides are TGTGCCAGCAGCCCGGCCCCAGCCGATCGGCCCCAGCATTTT. This chain uses TRBV3-1 (or the pseudogene TRBV3-2) with TRBJ1-5; D is unresolved. Trimming cost V 4 bases and J 9 bases, with 16 bases left between them. The CDR3 has 14 residues. Germline values: CDR1 LGHDT, CDR2 YNNKEL (reference sequence).

The chain carries TRBV7-2 and TRBJ1-6, with TRBD1 identical over 10 bases. V was pared by 8 bases and J by 6 bases, with 7 bases of the junction left unmatched. Germline-derived CDR1 and CDR2 are SGHTA and FQGNSA. The CDR3 totals 15 residues. The CDR3 here is CASPKTGGGNSPLHF. DNA for the CDR3: TGTGCCAGCCCTAAGACAGGGGGCGGTAATTCACCCCTCCACTTT.